This T cell receptor (beta chain) derives from a study of blood T cell repertoires in COVID-19. In the study overall: Donors in Cohort 3 counted as recovered after two negative PCRs, clearance, or symptom resolution.

Per the original data handling: Amplification of reference gene primers provided the estimated nucleated cell counts. Repertoires were generated with immunoSEQ multiplex PCR, while TCRdb's copy carries only in-frame clones and drops some. V, J and clone size are those of that table, while D and trimming were read from the DNA. The sample has 250,000 to 350,000 clones, more than 70% seen once. The study drew participants aged about 18 to 89 years from 20 to 30 US areas. This TCR derives from a woman in her sixties or seventies in a cohort exposed to, infected with or recovered from COVID-19 (not recorded which). The sample was PBMCs or T cells enriched from blood (not recorded which).

In nucleotides, the CDR3 is TGTGCCAGCAGTTTATTAACAGTCTCCTACGAGCAGTACTTC. This encodes CASSLLTVSYEQYF. V is TRBV28 and J is TRBJ2-7; no definite D call. The CDR3 is made up of 14 amino acids. Trimming took off 1 base at V and 0 bases at J, with 7 bases between the two ends. CDR1 MDHEN and CDR2 SYDVKM come from the germline V gene.